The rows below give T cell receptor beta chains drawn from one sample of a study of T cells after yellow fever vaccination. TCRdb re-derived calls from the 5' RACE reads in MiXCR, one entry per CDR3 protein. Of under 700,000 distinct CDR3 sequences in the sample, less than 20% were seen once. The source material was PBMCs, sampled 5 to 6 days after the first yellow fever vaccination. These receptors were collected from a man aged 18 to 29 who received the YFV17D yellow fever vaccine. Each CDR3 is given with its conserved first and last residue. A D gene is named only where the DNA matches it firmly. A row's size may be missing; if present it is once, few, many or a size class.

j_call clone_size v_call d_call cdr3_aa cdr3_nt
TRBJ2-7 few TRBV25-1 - CASSGGRHEQYF TGTGCCAGCAGTGGGGGGAGACACGAGCAGTACTTC
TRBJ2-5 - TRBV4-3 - CASSPEGRGGETQYF TGCGCCAGCAGCCCCGAGGGTAGGGGGGGAGAGACCCAGTACTTC
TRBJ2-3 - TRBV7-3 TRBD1 CASSSTGVRTDTQYF TGTGCCAGCAGCTCGACAGGGGTTCGGACAGATACGCAGTATTTT
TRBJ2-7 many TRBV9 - CASSVEPSGGALEQYF TGTGCCAGCAGCGTAGAGCCCAGCGGTGGCGCTTTGGAGCAGTACTTC
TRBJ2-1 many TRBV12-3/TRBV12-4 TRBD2 CASSLLTSYHEQFF TGTGCCAGCAGTCTCCTGACTAGCTATCATGAGCAGTTCTTC
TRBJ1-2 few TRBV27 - CASSLSGGGGGYTF TGTGCCAGCAGTTTATCAGGGGGAGGCGGTGGCTACACCTTC
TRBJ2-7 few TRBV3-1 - CASSQSRGDEQYF TGTGCCAGCAGCCAATCCCGAGGTGACGAGCAGTACTTC
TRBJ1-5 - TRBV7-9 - CASSNYGVGQPQHF TGTGCCAGCAGCAATTATGGGGTAGGACAGCCCCAGCATTTT
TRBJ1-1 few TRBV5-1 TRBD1 CASSWNPGQGQNTEAFF TGCGCCAGCAGTTGGAACCCCGGACAGGGCCAGAACACTGAAGCTTTCTTT
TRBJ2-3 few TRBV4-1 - CASSHELGRDTQYF TGCGCCAGCAGCCACGAACTAGGACGGGATACGCAGTATTTT
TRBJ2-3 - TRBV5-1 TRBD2 CASSLVGGVSTDTQYF TGCGCCAGCAGCTTGGTCGGGGGGGTGAGCACAGATACGCAGTATTTT
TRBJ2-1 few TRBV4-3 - CASSQRTGGADNEQFF TGCGCCAGCAGCCAACGTACAGGGGGGGCGGACAATGAGCAGTTCTTC
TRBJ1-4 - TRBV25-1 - CASSESVQRALFF TGTGCCAGCAGTGAATCGGTGCAGAGGGCACTGTTTTTT
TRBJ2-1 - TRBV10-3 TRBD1 CAIKPHRGVFNEQFF TGTGCCATCAAGCCCCACAGGGGAGTCTTCAATGAGCAGTTCTTC
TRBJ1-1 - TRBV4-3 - CASSQVGGRFPYTEAFF TGCGCCAGCAGCCAAGTTGGGGGCAGGTTCCCATACACTGAAGCTTTCTTT
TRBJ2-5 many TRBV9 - CASSINQETQYF TGTGCCAGCAGCATAAACCAAGAGACCCAGTACTTC
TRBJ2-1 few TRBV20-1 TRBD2 CSARDTGGVDNEQFF TGCAGTGCTAGGGATACGGGAGGGGTGGACAATGAGCAGTTCTTC
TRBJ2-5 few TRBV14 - CASRPTGTPVGTQYF TGTGCCAGCAGGCCTACCGGGACACCCGTTGGAACCCAGTACTTC
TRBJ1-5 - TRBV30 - CAWSRQNNQPQHF TGTGCCTGGAGTCGCCAGAACAATCAGCCCCAGCATTTT
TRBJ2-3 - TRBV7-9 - CASSFRPGEHTDTQYF TGTGCCAGCAGCTTCCGTCCCGGGGAACACACAGATACGCAGTATTTT